The 16 T cell receptor beta chains presented below share a single source sample, sequenced in a study of blood T cell repertoires in COVID-19. Method: immunoSEQ multiplex PCR; TCRdb's copy keeps in-frame clones and lacks some. The sample has some 200,000 clones, 88% seen once. Sequenced sample: peripheral blood. Every receptor here comes from a man in his forties or fifties with active or convalescent COVID-19.

This chain uses TRBV11-1 with TRBJ1-1, with D perhaps matching TRBD1 (6 bases). CDR1 SGHAT and CDR2 FQDESV come from the germline V gene (reference sequence). This CDR3 spans 14 amino acids. V lost 2 bases and J 2 bases, leaving 9 bases between the germline ends. As DNA, the CDR3 is TGTGCCAGCAGCTTATACAGGGCCAACACTGAAGCTTTCTTT. As protein: CASSLYRANTEAFF.

CDR3 in amino acids: CATSAPAGDTGELFF. The CDR3 DNA is TGTGCCACCAGTGCCCCGGCCGGGGACACCGGGGAGCTGTTTTTT. This sequence joins TRBV24-1 and TRBJ2-2; D may be TRBD2 (5 bases). Trimming cost V 5 bases and J 3 bases, with 12 bases left between them. CDR1 KGHDR and CDR2 SFDVKD come from the germline V gene. The CDR3 extends over 15 amino acids.

This chain links TRBV19 with TRBJ2-5; D remains ambiguous. Per the germline V gene, CDR1 is LNHDA and CDR2 is SQIVND (reference sequence). Trimming took 10 bases from V and 3 from J, leaving 6 bases between them. The CDR3 runs 10 residues. The CDR3 nucleotides are TGTGCCACCTCAGAAGAGACCCAGTACTTC. It encodes CATSEETQYF.

The chain employs TRBV5-1 and TRBJ2-7; 14 bases are a match to TRBD2. V was pared by 4 bases and J by 4 bases, with 19 bases of the junction left unmatched. The V gene's germline CDR1 is SGHRS and CDR2 YFSETQ. The length of the CDR3 is 20 residues. CDR3 sequence (DNA): TGCGCCAGCAGCCCCGAACCGGGACTAGCGGGAGTCGGGCTTTGGTACGAGCAGTACTTC. It codes for CASSPEPGLAGVGLWYEQYF.

The V gene is TRBV11-2, the J gene TRBJ1-1; 10 nucleotides agree with TRBD1. The germline V gene encodes CDR1 SGHAT and CDR2 FQNNGV. This CDR3 region has 19 residues. Trimming removed 5 bases from V and 4 bases from J; junction bases left unmatched: 19. CDR3 in amino acids: CASSPNAWDRGMWGTEAFF. The CDR3 region has the DNA TGTGCCAGCAGCCCCAACGCGTGGGACAGGGGAATGTGGGGCACTGAAGCTTTCTTT.

The V call is TRBV30, the J call TRBJ1-3; tentatively, D is TRBD1 (6 bases). CDR1 is GTSNPN, CDR2 SVGIG, per germline (reference sequence). The germline V and J ends were trimmed by 0 bases and 0 bases, with 24 bases remaining between them. There are 20 residues in the CDR3. CDR3 amino acids: CAWSVQRNSRGLRSGNTIYF. The DNA of the CDR3 is TGTGCCTGGAGTGTACAGAGGAATAGCAGGGGCCTCCGCTCTGGAAACACCATATATTTT.

Remarks on this clone: The junction departs from the called germline gene at one end, perhaps through a read error. V gene TRBV5-5 combines with J gene TRBJ2-3; 11 bases match TRBD1. The germline CDR1 and CDR2 sequences are SGHKS and YYEKEE (reference sequence). CDR3 length: 14 residues. The CDR3 DNA sequence: TGTGCCAGCAGTTTGGACAGGGGGCCGGATACGCAGTATTTT. This codes for CASSLDRGPDTQYF.

A few counts support this clone. V is TRBV15 and J is TRBJ1-2; 7 nucleotides match TRBD1. V lost 1 base to trimming and J lost 7 bases; unmatched junction nucleotides: 3. CDR3 length: 13 amino acids. Germline V gene sequence: CDR1 LNHNV, CDR2 YYDKDF (reference sequence). CDR3 coding DNA: TGTGCCACCAGCAGAGGGGACAGAGGTGGCTACACCTTC. Its translation is CATSRGDRGGYTF.

The rearrangement uses TRBV7-2 and TRBJ2-2; 7 bases fit TRBD1. V was pared by 6 bases and J by 3 bases, with 7 bases of the junction left unmatched. CDR1 is SGHTA, CDR2 FQGNSA, per germline. The CDR3 consists of 15 residues. For the CDR3, the DNA is TGTGCCAGCAGGAAAGCCGGGACAGACACCGGGGAGCTGTTTTTT. Protein sequence: CASRKAGTDTGELFF.

The chain employs TRBV18 and TRBJ2-6, with D maybe TRBD1 (5 bases). Trimming pared 8 bases from V and 4 bases from J, leaving 18 bases between. The CDR3 length is 16 residues. Germline CDR1 reads KGHSH; CDR2 reads LQKENI. CDR3: CASNFDRGAGANVLTF. The CDR3 region has the DNA TGTGCCAGCAACTTTGATAGGGGCGCGGGGGCCAACGTCCTGACTTTC.

The V gene is TRBV9, the J gene TRBJ1-3, with TRBD1 identical over 9 bases. The CDR3 consists of 17 residues. The germline CDR1 and CDR2 sequences are SGDLS and YYNGEE. V shed 3 bases and J 1 base; nucleotides not matched to a gene: 8. The CDR3 coding sequence is TGTGCCAGCAGCGCCGACAGGGGGTATTCTTCTGGAAACACCATATATTTT. It yields the protein CASSADRGYSSGNTIYF.

This chain links TRBV29-1 with TRBJ2-3, with D possibly being TRBD1 (5 bases). Germline CDR1 SQVTM, CDR2 ANQGSEA. The CDR3 totals 14 residues. With 7 bases removed from V and 0 bases from J, the gap between germline ends came to 14 bases. CDR3 DNA sequence: TGCAGCGCTGTGAAGCAGGGTAGCACAGATACGCAGTATTTT. This translates into CSAVKQGSTDTQYF.

V usage is TRBV19 and J usage is TRBJ1-1; D call uncertain. Germline V gene lookup returns CDR1 LNHDA and CDR2 SQIVND (reference sequence). The V and J ends lost 10 bases and 4 bases respectively, with 16 bases between them. The CDR3 covers 13 residues. The CDR3 here is CATSGGRGTEAFF. CDR3 nucleotides: TGTGCCACCTCGGGAGGACGCGGCACTGAAGCTTTCTTT.

J is TRBJ2-7 and V is TRBV28, with 8 bases identical to TRBD2. Germline values: CDR1 MDHEN, CDR2 SYDVKM. V shed 4 bases and J 12 bases; nucleotides not matched to a gene: 17. This CDR3 has 15 amino acids. For the CDR3, the DNA is TGTGCCAGCAGTTCAGCGGGACTAGGAATTTTTAATTTGTACTTC. Encoded protein: CASSSAGLGIFNLYF. Filled out from reference TRBV28 and TRBJ2-7, the complete variable domain reads DVKVTQSSRYLVKRTGEKVFLECVQDMDHENMFWYRQDPGLGLRLIYFSYDVKMKEKGDIPEGYSVSREKKERFSLILESASTNQTSMYLCASSSAGLGIFNLYFGPGTRLTVT.

With regard to this clone: Other DNA sequences in this specimen translate into the identical CDR3. This chain joins TRBV7-9 and TRBJ1-5; TRBD1 might be the D (6 bases). The CDR3 is made up of 14 amino acids. Germline V lookup: CDR1 SEHNR, CDR2 FQNEAQ (reference sequence). V lost 4 bases to trimming and J lost 0 bases, with 7 bases between them. The CDR3 nucleotides are TGTGCCAGCAGCTCGGACAGTAGCAATCAGCCCCAGCATTTT. Translated, it gives CASSSDSSNQPQHF.

The table lists this clone with a count of one. The chain carries TRBV3-1 (or the pseudogene TRBV3-2) and TRBJ2-7; 7 bases are shared with TRBD2. The CDR3 sequence is 16 residues long. V lost 0 bases to trimming and J lost 3 bases; unmatched junction nucleotides: 8. Germline CDR1 and CDR2: LGHDT and YNNKEL (reference sequence). The CDR3 region has the DNA TGTGCCAGCAGCCAAGATCAGTCTAGCGGACGCTACGAGCAGTACTTC. Its protein product is CASSQDQSSGRYEQYF.